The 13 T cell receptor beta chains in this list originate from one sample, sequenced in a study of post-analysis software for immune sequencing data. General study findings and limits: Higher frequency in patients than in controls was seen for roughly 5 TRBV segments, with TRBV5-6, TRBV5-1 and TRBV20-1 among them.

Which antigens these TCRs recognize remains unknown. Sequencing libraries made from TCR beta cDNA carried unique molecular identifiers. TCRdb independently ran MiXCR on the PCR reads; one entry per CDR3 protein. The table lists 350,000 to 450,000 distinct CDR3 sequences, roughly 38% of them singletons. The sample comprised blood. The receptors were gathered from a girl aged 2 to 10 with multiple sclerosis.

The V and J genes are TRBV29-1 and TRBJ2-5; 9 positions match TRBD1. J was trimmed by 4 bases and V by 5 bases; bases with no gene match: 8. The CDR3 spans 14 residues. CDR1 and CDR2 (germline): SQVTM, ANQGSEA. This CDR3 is CSVLWNRGLETQYF. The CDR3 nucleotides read TGCAGCGTTCTTTGGAACAGGGGGCTAGAGACCCAGTACTTC. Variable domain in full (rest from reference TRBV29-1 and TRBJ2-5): SAVISQKPSRDICQRGTSLTIQCQVDSQVTMMFWYRQQPGQSLTLIATANQGSEATYESGFVIDKFPISRPNLTFSTLTVSNMSPEDSSIYLCSVLWNRGLETQYFGPGTRLLVL.

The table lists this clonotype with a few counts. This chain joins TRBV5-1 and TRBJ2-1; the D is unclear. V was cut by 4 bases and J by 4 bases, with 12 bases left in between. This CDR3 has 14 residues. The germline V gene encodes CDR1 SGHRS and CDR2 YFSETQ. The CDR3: CASSGAGPYNEQFF. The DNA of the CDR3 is TGCGCCAGCAGCGGTGCCGGGCCTTACAATGAGCAGTTCTTC.

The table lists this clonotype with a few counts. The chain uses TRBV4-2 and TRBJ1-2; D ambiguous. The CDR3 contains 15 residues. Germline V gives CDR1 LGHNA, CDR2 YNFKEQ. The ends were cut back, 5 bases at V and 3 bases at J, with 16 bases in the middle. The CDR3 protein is CASSSQQQQYYGYTF. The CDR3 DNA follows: TGTGCCAGCAGCTCACAGCAACAGCAATACTATGGCTACACCTTC.

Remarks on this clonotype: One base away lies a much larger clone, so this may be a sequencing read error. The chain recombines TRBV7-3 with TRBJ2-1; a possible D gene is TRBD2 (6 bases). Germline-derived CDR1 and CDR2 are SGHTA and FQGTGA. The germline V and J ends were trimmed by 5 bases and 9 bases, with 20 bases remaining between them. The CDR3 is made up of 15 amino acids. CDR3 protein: CASSLGRGLRGEQFF. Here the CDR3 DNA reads TGTGCCAGCAGCCTTGGACGGGGGTTACGGGGTGAGCAGTTCTTC.

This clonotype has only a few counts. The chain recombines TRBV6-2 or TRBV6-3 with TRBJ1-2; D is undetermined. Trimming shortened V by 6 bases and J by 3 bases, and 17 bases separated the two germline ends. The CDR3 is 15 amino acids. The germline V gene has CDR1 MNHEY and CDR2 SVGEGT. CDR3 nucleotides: TGTGCCAGCAGCTTCCGACACCTCGTTGACTATGGCTACACCTTC. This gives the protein CASSFRHLVDYGYTF.

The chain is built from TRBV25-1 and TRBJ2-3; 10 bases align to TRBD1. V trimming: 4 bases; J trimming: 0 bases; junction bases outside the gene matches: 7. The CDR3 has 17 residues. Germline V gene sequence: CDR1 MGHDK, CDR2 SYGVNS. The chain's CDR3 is CASSVGTGDISTDTQYF. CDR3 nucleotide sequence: TGTGCCAGCAGTGTGGGGACAGGGGACATTAGCACAGATACGCAGTATTTT.

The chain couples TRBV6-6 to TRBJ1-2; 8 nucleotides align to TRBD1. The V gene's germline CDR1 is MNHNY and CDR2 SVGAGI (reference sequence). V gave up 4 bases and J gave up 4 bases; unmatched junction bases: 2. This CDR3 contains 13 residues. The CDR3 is CASSFDRGYGYTF. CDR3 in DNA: TGTGCCAGCAGTTTCGACAGGGGCTATGGCTACACCTTC.

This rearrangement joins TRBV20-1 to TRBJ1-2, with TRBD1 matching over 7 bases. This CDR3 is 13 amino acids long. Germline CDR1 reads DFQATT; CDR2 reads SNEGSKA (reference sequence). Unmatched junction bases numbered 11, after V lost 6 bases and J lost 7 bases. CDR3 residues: CSAILQGDGGYTF. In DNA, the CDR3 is TGCAGTGCGATACTTCAGGGGGACGGTGGCTACACCTTC.

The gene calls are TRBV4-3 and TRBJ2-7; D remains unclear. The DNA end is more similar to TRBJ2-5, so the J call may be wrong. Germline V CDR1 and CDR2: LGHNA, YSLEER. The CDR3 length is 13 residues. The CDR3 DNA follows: TGCGCCAGCAGTAGCCCTACCCACGGGACCCAGTACTTC. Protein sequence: CASSSPTHGTQYF.

The CDR3 DNA reads TGCAGCGTGGCCGACAGGGCCCCTGTTGACACCGGGGAGCTGTTTTTT. This translates into CSVADRAPVDTGELFF. V and J are TRBV29-1 and TRBJ2-2, with 7 nucleotides matching TRBD1. Germline loops: CDR1 SQVTM, CDR2 ANQGSEA. CDR3 length: 16 amino acids. The trim removed 6 bases at V and 3 bases at J, leaving 13 bases unmatched.

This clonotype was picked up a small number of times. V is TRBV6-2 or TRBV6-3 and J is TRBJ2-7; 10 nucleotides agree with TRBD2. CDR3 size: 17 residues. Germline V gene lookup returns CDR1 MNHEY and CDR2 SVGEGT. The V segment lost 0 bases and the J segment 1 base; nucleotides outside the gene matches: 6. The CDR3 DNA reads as TGTGCCAGCAGTTACTCCACTAGCGGGATAACGTCCTACGAGCAGTACTTC. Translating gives CASSYSTSGITSYEQYF.

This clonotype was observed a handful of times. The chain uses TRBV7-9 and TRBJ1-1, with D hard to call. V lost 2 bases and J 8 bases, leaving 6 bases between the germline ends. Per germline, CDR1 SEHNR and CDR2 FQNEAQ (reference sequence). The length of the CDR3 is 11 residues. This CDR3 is CASSLTREAFF. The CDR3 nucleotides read TGTGCCAGCAGCTTAACCCGCGAAGCTTTCTTT.

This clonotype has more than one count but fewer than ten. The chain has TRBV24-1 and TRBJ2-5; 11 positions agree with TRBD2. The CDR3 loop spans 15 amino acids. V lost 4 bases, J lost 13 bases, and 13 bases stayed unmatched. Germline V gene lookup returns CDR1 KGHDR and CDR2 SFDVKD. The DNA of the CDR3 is TGTGCCACCAGTGACATTCTAGCGGGAGGTACTCGGTGGTACTTC. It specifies CATSDILAGGTRWYF.